One and the same sample provided the 5 T cell receptor beta chains below, sequenced in a study of HIV-infected children after antiretroviral therapy interruption. RNA-based 3' RACE libraries used unique molecular identifiers. MiXCR, applied by TCRdb to the 3' RACE reads, yields one record per CDR3 protein. Of 30,000 to 50,000 distinct CDR3 sequences detected, about 6% appear once; the ten largest clones hold more than 0.75%. As to treatment: PENTA 11 planned treatment interruption arm or continuous ART arm. This specimen was CD45RA+ CD4+ T cells from PBMCs, pooled from several time points, taken from a donor given antiretroviral therapy, either interrupted or continuous. Subset denoted: naive CD4+ CD45RA+ CD45RO- T cells. Receptor source: a pool of human donors with HIV.

In its sample, this clonotype was seen a few times. V is TRBV20-1 and J is TRBJ1-5; D might be TRBD1 (5 bases). CDR3 length: 16 residues. Germline V lookup: CDR1 DFQATT, CDR2 SNEGSKA (reference sequence). Trimming left V 1 base short and J 0 bases short, with 13 bases between. CDR3 DNA sequence: TGCAGTGCTAGAGTATGGGGGAGTTATAGCAATCAGCCCCAGCATTTT. Translated: CSARVWGSYSNQPQHF.

This clonotype was seen at least ten times. The chain uses TRBV11-2 and TRBJ2-2, with D unresolved. CDR1 is SGHAT and CDR2 is FQNNGV in the germline V gene. The CDR3 extends over 14 amino acids. V lost 1 base to trimming and J lost 2 bases, with 5 bases between them. The CDR3 reads CASSLVHNTGELFF. The CDR3 DNA reads as TGTGCCAGCAGCTTAGTCCACAACACCGGGGAGCTGTTTTTT.

V is TRBV11-1 and J is TRBJ1-1; D possibly corresponds to TRBD1 (6 bases). This CDR3 is built from 13 residues. Between the trimmed V and J ends, which lost 6 bases and 10 bases, there was a span of 18 bases. From germline, CDR1 is SGHAT and CDR2 FQDESV (reference sequence). The CDR3 reads CASSQIQGRGAFF. DNA of the CDR3: TGTGCCAGCAGTCAAATTCAGGGGCGTGGAGCTTTCTTT. The whole variable domain, remainder taken from reference TRBV11-1 and TRBJ1-1, is EAEVAQSPRYKITEKSQAVAFWCDPISGHATLYWYRQILGQGPELLVQFQDESVVDDSQLPKDRFSAERLKGVDSTLKIQPAELGDSAMYLCASSQIQGRGAFFGQGTRLTVV.

This clonotype was detected ten times or more. V usage is TRBV19 and J usage is TRBJ2-6; D is possibly TRBD1 or TRBD2 (5 bases each). The germline V and J ends were trimmed by 6 bases and 2 bases, with 11 bases remaining between them. CDR1 and CDR2 (germline): LNHDA, SQIVND (reference sequence). CDR3 length: 15 amino acids. CDR3: CASRDVGAGANVLTF. CDR3 in DNA: TGTGCCAGTAGGGACGTGGGGGCTGGGGCCAACGTCCTGACTTTC.

This clonotype was seen more than once but under ten times. The chain carries TRBV3-1 and TRBJ2-6; D ambiguous. This CDR3 comprises 17 residues. Germline V gives CDR1 LGHDT, CDR2 YNNKEL (reference sequence). V lost 0 bases, J lost 0 bases, and 9 bases lay in between. The CDR3 reads CASSQDFRSSGANVLTF. The CDR3, as DNA: TGTGCCAGCAGCCAAGATTTTCGCAGCTCTGGGGCCAACGTCCTGACTTTC. The variable domain in full, completed from reference TRBV3-1 and TRBJ2-6, reads DTAVSQTPKYLVTQMGNDKSIKCEQNLGHDTMYWYKQDSKKFLKIMFSYNNKELIINETVPNRFSPKSPDKAHLNLHINSLELGDSAVYFCASSQDFRSSGANVLTFGAGSRLTVL.